A selection of T cell receptor beta chains follows, all from one sample in a study of control samples from healthy donors and cancer patients. Data came from immunoSEQ multiplex PCR; TCRdb stores just in-frame clones and leaves some out. The profile shows fewer than 200,000 clones, roughly 90% of them singletons. Material: blood. These receptors were obtained from a man aged 25 to 40 in good health. Both conserved end residues are part of each CDR3. A D gene is named only where the DNA matches it firmly.

TRBV7-6 - CASSLGPLSLNEQFF
TRBV2 - CASSVPGARSEAFF
TRBV4-1 - CASSQGGGGANVLTF
TRBV3-1/TRBV3-2 - CASSQELPLGDTQYF
TRBV27 - CASSSPDSNQPQHF
TRBV6-2/TRBV6-3 TRBD1 CASSYLGTGDYGYTF
TRBV15 - CATSRDAGGNTIYF
TRBV4-1 - CASSLQREAYNEQFF
TRBV6-6 - CASSYAGETTYGYTF
TRBV11-3 TRBD2 CASRPAGGFDPGELFF
TRBV5-1 - CASSANPQGRGETQYF
TRBV2 - CASCSLGNQPQHF
TRBV5-8 - CATGTTPTLKQFF
TRBV7-9 - CASRLDGNEAFF
TRBV30 - CAWSVLGELFF
TRBV28 - CASSLAIPYEQYF
TRBV28 - CASSPPGSTEAFF
TRBV7-9 - CASSLARTGRLDEQYF
TRBV3-1/TRBV3-2 - CASSQAGRTEAFF
TRBV19 - CASKLSNTEAFF
TRBV28 - CASSPPDRNNSPLHF
TRBV14 - CASSQGDGRPRTDTQYF
TRBV7-9 TRBD1 CASSLTTVGTAYGYTF
TRBV29-1 - CSVVFRVGQGRIYEQYF
TRBV4-1 - CASSQDSSNHYGYTF
TRBV18 - CASSPMGRGTDTQYF
TRBV29-1 - CSVDGVENTGELFF
TRBV25-1 - CASSAGTSSTDTQYF
TRBV2 - CASSGIGALHF
TRBV28 TRBD2 CASSLEAGGPYEQYF
TRBV7-8 - CASSLGLTDTQYF
TRBV27 TRBD1 CASSFGQGYGYTF
TRBV14 TRBD2 CASSQERGGGKNIQYF
TRBV6-5 TRBD1 CASSRDRYSPLHF
TRBV7-2 - CASRSPGRETFF
TRBV11-3 - CASSFPNTGELFF
TRBV7-9 - CASSAPSTPYEQYF
TRBV4-3 TRBD1 CASSPPGTAYYGYTF
TRBV19 TRBD2 CASTSRGTSAYNEQFF
TRBV7-2 - CASSLALGGGETQYF
TRBV7-9 TRBD1 CASSLGPGQGADNSYGYTF
TRBV28 TRBD2 CASGLAGGQETQYF
TRBV28 - CASSPGIYGYTF
TRBV4-1 - CASSPSVLNSPLHF
TRBV29-1 - CSVVGTEAFF
TRBV11-3 - CASSTSDGRNTEAFF
TRBV18 - CASSSVGMNTEAFF
TRBV24-1 TRBD1 CATSDFGQGVHEQYF
TRBV4-1 TRBD1 CASSHPGQITDTQYF
TRBV7-9 - CASSQMTGPIEKLFF
TRBV27 - CASRPGAGTPLAKNIQYF
TRBV25-1 TRBD2 CASSGGRSGSAYEQFF
TRBV5-1 - CASSSDLAEVSGTQYF